The present T cell receptor beta chain was sequenced within a study of cytomegalovirus exposure and HLA in healthy donors. Study-level information: Per a later analysis, the roughly 690 first-cohort and fewer than 150 validation repertoires shared one platform.

Separate from the approximately 650-subject first cohort, the roughly 110-subject validation cohort was the one that the donors belonged to. V was cut by 6 bases and J by 8 bases, with 34 bases left in between. This CDR3 spans 19 amino acids. CDR1 and CDR2 (germline): MNHEY, SMNVEV (reference sequence). Libraries were prepared by immunoSEQ multiplex PCR; TCRdb keeps only in-frame clonotypes and omits some of them. This sample has 250,000 to 400,000 clones, with 88% found just once. The rearrangement joins TRBV27 to TRBJ1-2; tentative D call: TRBD1 (6 bases). The sequencing input was PBMCs. The sequence derives from a man younger than 40 in good health and CMV-seronegative. Here the CDR3 reads CASSPIPILTGITLEGYTF. Here the CDR3 DNA reads TGTGCCAGCAGCCCAATACCGATCCTTACAGGGATAACCCTGGAGGGCTACACCTTC.